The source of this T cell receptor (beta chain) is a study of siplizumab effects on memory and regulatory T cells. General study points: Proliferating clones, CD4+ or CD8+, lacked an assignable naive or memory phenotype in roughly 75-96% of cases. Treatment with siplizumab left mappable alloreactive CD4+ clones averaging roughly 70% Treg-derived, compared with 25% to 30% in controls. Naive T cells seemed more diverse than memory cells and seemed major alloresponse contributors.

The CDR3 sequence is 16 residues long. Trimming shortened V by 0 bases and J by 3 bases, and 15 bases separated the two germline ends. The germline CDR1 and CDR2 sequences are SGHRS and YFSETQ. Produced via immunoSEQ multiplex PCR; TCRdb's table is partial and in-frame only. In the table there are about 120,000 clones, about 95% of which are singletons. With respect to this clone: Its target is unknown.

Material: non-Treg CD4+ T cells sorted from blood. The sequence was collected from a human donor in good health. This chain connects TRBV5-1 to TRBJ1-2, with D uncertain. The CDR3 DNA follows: TGCGCCAGCAGCTTGGTTGGGCAACCTAACGACTATGGCTACACCTTC. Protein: CASSLVGQPNDYGYTF. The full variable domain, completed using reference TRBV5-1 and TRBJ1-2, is KAGVTQTPRYLIKTRGQQVTLSCSPISGHRSVSWYQQTPGQGLQFLFEYFSETQRNKGNFPGRFSGRQFSNSRSEMNVSTLELGDSALYLCASSLVGQPNDYGYTFGSGTRLTVV.